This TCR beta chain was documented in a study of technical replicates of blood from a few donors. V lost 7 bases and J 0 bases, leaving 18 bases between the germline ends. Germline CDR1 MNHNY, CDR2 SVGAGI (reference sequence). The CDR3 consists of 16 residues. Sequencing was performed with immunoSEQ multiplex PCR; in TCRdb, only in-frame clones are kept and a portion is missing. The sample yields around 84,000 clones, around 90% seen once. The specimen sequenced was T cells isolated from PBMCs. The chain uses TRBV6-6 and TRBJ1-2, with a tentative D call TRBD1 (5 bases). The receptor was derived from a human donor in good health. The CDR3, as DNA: TGTGCCAGCACCTCCCCCGGGGACTCATCTAACTATGGCTACACCTTC. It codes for CASTSPGDSSNYGYTF.